The next 2 T cell receptor beta chains were all read from a single sample in a study of T cells in Graves' hyperthyroidism and ophthalmopathy. There were TCR beta CDR3 regions amplified from RNA transcripts. HTBI primers were the set used in a first-round RT-PCR of the TCR CDR3. TCRdb independently ran MiXCR on the multiplex PCR reads; one entry per CDR3 protein. Of about 480,000 distinct CDR3 sequences detected, approximately 15% appear once; the ten largest clones hold around a sixth. Sequencing used blood. The receptors were gathered from a woman between 18 and 29 years old with Graves' hyperthyroidism.

In its sample, this clonotype was seen many times. V is TRBV27 and J is TRBJ2-7, with TRBD1 matching 8 bases. The trim removed 4 bases at V and 4 bases at J, leaving 3 bases unmatched. The CDR3 contains 13 residues. Germline V lookup: CDR1 MNHEY, CDR2 SMNVEV (reference sequence). CDR3 in DNA: TGTGCCAGCAGTTATGGACAGGGTTACGAGCAGTACGTC. It codes for CASSYGQGYEQYV.

This clonotype was counted at least ten times. The genes are TRBV11-2 and TRBJ2-7, with TRBD1 matching 7 bases. Trimming cost V 1 base and J 6 bases; bases outside gene matches: 9. The CDR3 consists of 15 residues. Per germline, CDR1 SGHAT and CDR2 FQNNGV. The CDR3 region has the DNA TGTGCCAGCAGCTTAGTTTTCAGGGGGTTAGGCGAGCAGTACTTC. Translation gives CASSLVFRGLGEQYF.